The 9 T cell receptor beta chains listed next were all sequenced from one sample in a study of OX40 agonist ivuxolimab in advanced cancers. Sequencing was performed with immunoSEQ multiplex PCR; in TCRdb, only in-frame clones are kept and a portion is missing. In the table there are some 80,000 clones, over 85% of which are singletons. Sequences were derived from CD4+ or CD8+ T cells sorted from blood, sampled in a trial of the OX40 agonist ivuxolimab. Receptor source: an adult with an advanced solid tumor such as melanoma, head and neck, liver or kidney cancer.

The chain carries TRBV14 and TRBJ2-2, with unresolved D. The V gene's germline CDR1 is SGHDN and CDR2 FVKESK. The V end was cut by 1 base, the J end by 9 bases, with 12 bases between. This CDR3 is 14 amino acids long. The DNA of the CDR3 is TGTGCCAGCAGCCAAGGCGCGATAAGCAGGGAGCTGTTTTTT. Translated, it gives CASSQGAISRELFF.

This sequence joins TRBV19 and TRBJ2-7; D remains unclear. The V end was cut by 8 bases, the J end by 3 bases, with 14 bases between. Germline V gene lookup returns CDR1 LNHDA and CDR2 SQIVND (reference sequence). The CDR3 sequence is 13 residues long. CDR3 protein: CASSRADDYEQYF. The CDR3, as DNA: TGTGCCAGTTCTCGGGCCGACGACTACGAGCAGTACTTC. The full variable domain, rest sourced from reference TRBV19 and TRBJ2-7, is DGGITQSPKYLFRKEGQNVTLSCEQNLNHDAMYWYRQDPGQGLRLIYYSQIVNDFQKGDIAEGYSVSREKKESFPLTVTSAQKNPTAFYLCASSRADDYEQYFGPGTRLTVT.

The chain is built from TRBV7-9 and TRBJ2-1; 12 bases line up with TRBD2. This CDR3 has 17 amino acids. V lost 4 bases to trimming and J lost 3 bases; unmatched junction nucleotides: 7. Germline V gene lookup returns CDR1 SEHNR and CDR2 FQNEAQ (reference sequence). CDR3 sequence: CASSWEGLAGHYNEQFF. The CDR3 coding sequence is TGTGCCAGCAGCTGGGAGGGACTAGCGGGCCACTACAATGAGCAGTTCTTC.

The chain recombines TRBV18 with TRBJ1-1, with a tentative D call TRBD1 (6 bases). Germline V lookup: CDR1 KGHSH, CDR2 LQKENI. V shed 5 bases and J shed 3 bases, with 25 bases lying between them. The CDR3 is 18 amino acids. This CDR3 reads CASSSLNYREGGDTEAFF. DNA for the CDR3: TGTGCCAGCTCATCGCTAAACTACAGGGAAGGGGGAGACACTGAAGCTTTCTTT.

CDR3 loop: CASSFGTAEAFF. The CDR3 DNA reads as TGTGCCAGCAGCTTCGGGACAGCTGAAGCTTTCTTT. V and J are TRBV7-9 and TRBJ1-1, with TRBD1 matching 7 bases. The V and J ends lost 3 bases and 6 bases, in that order; junction bases with no gene match: 1. The CDR3 sequence is 12 residues long. The germline gives CDR1 SEHNR, CDR2 FQNEAQ (reference sequence).

This chain connects TRBV6-5 to TRBJ1-2; D may be TRBD1 (5 bases). CDR1 is MNHEY and CDR2 is SVGAGI in the germline V gene. Trimming stripped 6 bases from V and 6 bases from J, with 14 bases between. CDR3 length equals 13 residues. The CDR3 DNA follows: TGTGCCAGCAGCCGATCAGGGATCGATGGCTACACCTTC. This gives the protein CASSRSGIDGYTF.

Comment on this clone: The sample contains more than one DNA sequence encoding this CDR3. The chain uses TRBV9 and TRBJ2-3; D unclear. V dropped 0 bases and J dropped 0 bases, with 8 bases sitting between them. Germline V gene lookup returns CDR1 SGDLS and CDR2 YYNGEE. The CDR3 extends over 15 amino acids. CDR3 sequence: CASSVEGRSTDTQYF. For the CDR3, the DNA is TGTGCCAGCAGCGTAGAGGGTAGAAGCACAGATACGCAGTATTTT. Looking up the rest from reference TRBV9 and TRBJ2-3 gives the full variable domain: DSGVTQTPKHLITATGQRVTLRCSPRSGDLSVYWYQQSLDQGLQFLIQYYNGEERAKGNILERFSAQQFPDLHSELNLSSLELGDSALYFCASSVEGRSTDTQYFGPGTRLTVL.

This clone was counted once. The chain is built from TRBV28 and TRBJ2-5; D is uncertain. Trimming shortened V by 1 base and J by 4 bases, and 1 base separated the two germline ends. CDR1 is MDHEN and CDR2 is SYDVKM in the germline V gene. The CDR3 is 11 residues long. The CDR3: CASSLLETQYF. The CDR3 bases are TGTGCCAGCAGTTTATTAGAGACCCAGTACTTC. The complete variable domain, with remaining parts taken from reference TRBV28 and TRBJ2-5, reads DVKVTQSSRYLVKRTGEKVFLECVQDMDHENMFWYRQDPGLGLRLIYFSYDVKMKEKGDIPEGYSVSREKKERFSLILESASTNQTSMYLCASSLLETQYFGPGTRLLVL.

The chain combines TRBV29-1 with TRBJ1-2; D remains ambiguous. V was shortened by 3 bases and J by 3 bases, with 14 bases between the two germline ends. Germline V gene data show CDR1 as SQVTM and CDR2 as ANQGSEA. This CDR3 is 14 amino acids long. As DNA, the CDR3 is TGCAGCGTTGAGCTGACACAGACCCACTATGGCTACACCTTC. Its protein is CSVELTQTHYGYTF. The whole variable domain, filled in from reference TRBV29-1 and TRBJ1-2, reads SAVISQKPSRDICQRGTSLTIQCQVDSQVTMMFWYRQQPGQSLTLIATANQGSEATYESGFVIDKFPISRPNLTFSTLTVSNMSPEDSSIYLCSVELTQTHYGYTFGSGTRLTVV.